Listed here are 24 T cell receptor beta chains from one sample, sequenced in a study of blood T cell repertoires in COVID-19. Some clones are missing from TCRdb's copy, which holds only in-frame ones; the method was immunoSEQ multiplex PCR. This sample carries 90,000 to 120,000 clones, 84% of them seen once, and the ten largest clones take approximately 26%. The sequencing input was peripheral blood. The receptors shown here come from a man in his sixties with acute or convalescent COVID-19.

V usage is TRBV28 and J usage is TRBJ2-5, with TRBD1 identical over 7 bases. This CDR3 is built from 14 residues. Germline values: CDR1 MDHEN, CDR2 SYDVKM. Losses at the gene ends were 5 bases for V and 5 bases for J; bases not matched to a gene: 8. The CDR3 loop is CASSAPGQRETQYF. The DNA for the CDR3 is TGTGCCAGCAGTGCCCCGGGACAGAGGGAGACCCAGTACTTC.

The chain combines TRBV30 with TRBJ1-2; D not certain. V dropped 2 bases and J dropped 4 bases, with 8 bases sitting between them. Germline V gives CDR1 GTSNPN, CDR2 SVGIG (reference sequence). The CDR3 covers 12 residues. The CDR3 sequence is CAWSRETYGYTF. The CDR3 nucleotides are TGTGCCTGGAGTAGAGAAACCTATGGCTACACCTTC.

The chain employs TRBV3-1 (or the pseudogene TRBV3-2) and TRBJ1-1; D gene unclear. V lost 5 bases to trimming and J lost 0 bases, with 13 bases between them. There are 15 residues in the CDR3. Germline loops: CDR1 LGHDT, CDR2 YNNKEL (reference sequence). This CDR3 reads CASSFRISMNTEAFF. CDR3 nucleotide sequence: TGTGCCAGCAGCTTCAGAATCTCCATGAACACTGAAGCTTTCTTT.

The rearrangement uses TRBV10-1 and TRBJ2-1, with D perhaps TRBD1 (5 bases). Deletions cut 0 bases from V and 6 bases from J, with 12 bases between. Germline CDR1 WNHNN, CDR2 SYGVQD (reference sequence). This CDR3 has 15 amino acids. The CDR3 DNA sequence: TGCGCCAGCAGTGAGTCGGCAGGGCGTTTCAATGAGCAGTTCTTC. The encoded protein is CASSESAGRFNEQFF.

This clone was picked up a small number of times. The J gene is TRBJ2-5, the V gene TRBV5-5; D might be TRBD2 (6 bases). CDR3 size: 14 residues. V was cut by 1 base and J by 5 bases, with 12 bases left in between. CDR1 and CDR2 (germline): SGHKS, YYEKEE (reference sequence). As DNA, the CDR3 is TGTGCCAGCAGCTTGACAGGCGGAGGGGAGACCCAGTACTTC. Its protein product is CASSLTGGGETQYF.

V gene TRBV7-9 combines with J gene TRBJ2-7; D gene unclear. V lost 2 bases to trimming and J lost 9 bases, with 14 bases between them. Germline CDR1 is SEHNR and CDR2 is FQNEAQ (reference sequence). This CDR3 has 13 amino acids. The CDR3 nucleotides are TGTGCCAGCAGCTTATCTTCTCCCGGTAGGCAGTACTTC. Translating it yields CASSLSSPGRQYF.

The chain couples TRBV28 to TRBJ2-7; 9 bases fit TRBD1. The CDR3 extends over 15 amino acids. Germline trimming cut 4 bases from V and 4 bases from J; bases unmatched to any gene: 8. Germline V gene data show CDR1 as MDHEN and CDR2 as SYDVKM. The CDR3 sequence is CASSSPTGGRYEQYF. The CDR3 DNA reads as TGTGCCAGCAGTTCCCCTACAGGGGGCAGATACGAGCAGTACTTC.

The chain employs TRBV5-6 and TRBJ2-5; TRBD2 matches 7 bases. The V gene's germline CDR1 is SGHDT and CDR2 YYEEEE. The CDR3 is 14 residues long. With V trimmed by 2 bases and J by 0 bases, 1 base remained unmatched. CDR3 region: CASSFGGYQETQYF. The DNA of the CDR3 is TGTGCCAGCAGCTTCGGGGGGTACCAAGAGACCCAGTACTTC.

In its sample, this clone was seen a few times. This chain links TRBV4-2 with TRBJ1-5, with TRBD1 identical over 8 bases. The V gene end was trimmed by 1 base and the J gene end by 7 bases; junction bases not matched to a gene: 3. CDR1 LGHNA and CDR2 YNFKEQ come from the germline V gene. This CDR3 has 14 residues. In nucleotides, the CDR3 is TGTGCCAGCAGCCAAGCAGGGGGCGGGCAGCCCCAGCATTTT. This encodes CASSQAGGGQPQHF.

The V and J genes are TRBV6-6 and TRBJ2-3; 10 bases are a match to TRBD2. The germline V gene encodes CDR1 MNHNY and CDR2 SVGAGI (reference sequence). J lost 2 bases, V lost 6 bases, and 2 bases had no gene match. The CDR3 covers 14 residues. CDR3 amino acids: CASRLAGNTDTQYF. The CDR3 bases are TGTGCCAGCAGACTAGCGGGAAACACAGATACGCAGTATTTT.

CDR3 nucleotide sequence: TGCGCCAGCAGCTTGGGGTCGGTGAGCACAGATACGCAGTATTTT. This encodes CASSLGSVSTDTQYF. V and J are TRBV5-1 and TRBJ2-3; D remains ambiguous. CDR3 length equals 15 residues. Looked up from germline, CDR1 is SGHRS and CDR2 is YFSETQ. V was cut by 0 bases and J by 0 bases, with 8 bases left in between. Supplemented by reference TRBV5-1 and TRBJ2-3, the full variable domain reads KAGVTQTPRYLIKTRGQQVTLSCSPISGHRSVSWYQQTPGQGLQFLFEYFSETQRNKGNFPGRFSGRQFSNSRSEMNVSTLELGDSALYLCASSLGSVSTDTQYFGPGTRLTVL.

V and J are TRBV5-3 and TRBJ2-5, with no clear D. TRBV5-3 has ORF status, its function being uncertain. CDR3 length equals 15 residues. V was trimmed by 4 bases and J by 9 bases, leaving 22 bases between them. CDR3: CARSLPFHDLPSQYF. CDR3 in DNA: TGTGCCAGAAGCCTACCCTTTCATGATCTCCCGTCCCAGTACTTC.

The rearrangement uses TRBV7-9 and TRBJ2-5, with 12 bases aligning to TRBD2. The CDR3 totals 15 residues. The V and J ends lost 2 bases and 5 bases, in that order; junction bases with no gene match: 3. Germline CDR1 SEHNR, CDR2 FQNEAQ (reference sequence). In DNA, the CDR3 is TGTGCCAGCAGCTTACAGACTAGCGGGAGCGAGACCCAGTACTTC. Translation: CASSLQTSGSETQYF.

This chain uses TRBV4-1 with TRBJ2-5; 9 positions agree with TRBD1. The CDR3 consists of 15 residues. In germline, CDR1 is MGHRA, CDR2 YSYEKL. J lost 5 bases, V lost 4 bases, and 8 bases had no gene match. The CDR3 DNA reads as TGCGCCAGCAGCCGAAAACAGGGGGCTGAGGAGACCCAGTACTTC. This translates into CASSRKQGAEETQYF.

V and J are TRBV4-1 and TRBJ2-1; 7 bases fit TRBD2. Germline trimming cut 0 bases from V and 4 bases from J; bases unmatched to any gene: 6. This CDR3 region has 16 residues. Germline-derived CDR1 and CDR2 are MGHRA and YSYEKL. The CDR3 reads CASSQDLREWYNEQFF. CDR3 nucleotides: TGCGCCAGCAGCCAAGATCTGCGGGAGTGGTACAATGAGCAGTTCTTC.

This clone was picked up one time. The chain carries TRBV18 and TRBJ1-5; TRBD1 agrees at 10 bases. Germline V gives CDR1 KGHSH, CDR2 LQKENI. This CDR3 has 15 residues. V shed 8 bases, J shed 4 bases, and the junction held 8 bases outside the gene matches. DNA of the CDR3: TGTGCCAGCACCCCGGGACAGGGGCGGAATCAGCCCCAGCATTTT. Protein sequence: CASTPGQGRNQPQHF.

CDR3 coding DNA: TGTGCCAGCAGCCCGGGACTTATCAACTATGGCTACACCTTC. Translating gives CASSPGLINYGYTF. The chain recombines TRBV7-2 with TRBJ1-2, with D tentatively TRBD1 (5 bases). This CDR3 comprises 14 residues. Germline values: CDR1 SGHTA, CDR2 FQGNSA. Between the trimmed V and J ends, which lost 5 bases and 2 bases, there was a span of 12 bases.

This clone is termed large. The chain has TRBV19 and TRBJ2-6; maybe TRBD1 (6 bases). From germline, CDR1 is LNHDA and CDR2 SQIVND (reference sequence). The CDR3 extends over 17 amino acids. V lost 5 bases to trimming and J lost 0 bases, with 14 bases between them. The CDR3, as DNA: TGTGCCAGTAGTGCCCAGGGGTTTAGCTCTGGGGCCAACGTCCTGACTTTC. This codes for CASSAQGFSSGANVLTF. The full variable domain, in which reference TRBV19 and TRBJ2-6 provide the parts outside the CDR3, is DGGITQSPKYLFRKEGQNVTLSCEQNLNHDAMYWYRQDPGQGLRLIYYSQIVNDFQKGDIAEGYSVSREKKESFPLTVTSAQKNPTAFYLCASSAQGFSSGANVLTFGAGSRLTVL.

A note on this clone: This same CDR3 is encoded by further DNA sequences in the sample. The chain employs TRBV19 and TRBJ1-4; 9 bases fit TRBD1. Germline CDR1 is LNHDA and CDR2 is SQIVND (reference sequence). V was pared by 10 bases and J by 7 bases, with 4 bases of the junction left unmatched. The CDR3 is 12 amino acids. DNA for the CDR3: TGTGCCACCCGACAGGGGGGTGAAAAACTGTTTTTT. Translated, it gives CATRQGGEKLFF.

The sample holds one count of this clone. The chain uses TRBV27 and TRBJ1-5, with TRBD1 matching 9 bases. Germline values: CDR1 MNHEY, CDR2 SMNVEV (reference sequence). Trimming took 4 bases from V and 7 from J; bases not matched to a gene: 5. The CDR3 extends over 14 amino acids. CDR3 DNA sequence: TGTGCCAGCAGTTGGGACAGGGTTGCCCAGCCCCAGCATTTT. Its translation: CASSWDRVAQPQHF.

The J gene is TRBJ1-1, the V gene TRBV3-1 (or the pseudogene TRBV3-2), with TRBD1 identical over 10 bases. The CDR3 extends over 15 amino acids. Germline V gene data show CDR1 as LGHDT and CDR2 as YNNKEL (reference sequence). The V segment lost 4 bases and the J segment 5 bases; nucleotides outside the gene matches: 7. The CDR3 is CASSPPGQGVTEAFF. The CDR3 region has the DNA TGTGCCAGCAGCCCCCCCGGACAGGGGGTTACTGAAGCTTTCTTT.

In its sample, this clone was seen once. Here the CDR3 DNA reads TGCGCCAGCAGTGAGTCGAGGGGGATCGGCTACACCTTC. Its translation: CASSESRGIGYTF. The gene calls are TRBV10-1 and TRBJ1-2; possibly TRBD1 for D (6 bases). V dropped 0 bases and J dropped 8 bases, with 10 bases sitting between them. The V gene's germline CDR1 is WNHNN and CDR2 SYGVQD (reference sequence). This CDR3 comprises 13 residues.

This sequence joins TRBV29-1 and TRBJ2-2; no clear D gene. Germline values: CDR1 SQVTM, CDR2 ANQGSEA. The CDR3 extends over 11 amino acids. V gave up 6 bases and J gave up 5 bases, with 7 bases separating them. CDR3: CSVLWTGELFF. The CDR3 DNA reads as TGCAGCGTCCTATGGACCGGGGAGCTGTTTTTT.

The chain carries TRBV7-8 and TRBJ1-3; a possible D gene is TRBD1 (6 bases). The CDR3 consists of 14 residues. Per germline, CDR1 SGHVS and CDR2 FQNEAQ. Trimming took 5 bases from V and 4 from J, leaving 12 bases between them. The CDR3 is CASSPNRVGNTIYF. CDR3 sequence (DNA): TGTGCCAGCAGCCCAAACAGGGTCGGAAACACCATATATTTT.